This TCR beta chain was observed in a study of T cell responses to AZD1222 COVID-19 vaccine. V lost 2 bases and J lost 7, with 11 bases in between. Germline lookup yields CDR1 MDHEN and CDR2 SYDVKM. The CDR3 is made up of 13 amino acids. General study points: Females made up more of the donors, who were largely white British, and clonal diversity may have come out too low. None of the repertoires were sampled until the peak T cell response had passed. Compared with day 0, the breadth and depth of the Spike-specific TCR repertoire rose significantly after two doses of AZD1222.

Repertoires were generated with immunoSEQ multiplex PCR, while TCRdb's copy carries only in-frame clones and drops some. This table holds approximately 60,000 clones, about 83% found once. Concerning this clone itself: Its cognate antigen is unknown.

This TCR was sampled from an adult in good health. The specimen was peripheral blood, collected on day 0 of AZD1222 vaccination. The chain has TRBV28 and TRBJ1-2, with a tentative D call TRBD1 (5 bases). The CDR3 DNA follows: TGTGCCAGCAGTTTAGAAGGGACGCGTGGCTACACCTTC. It yields the protein CASSLEGTRGYTF.